Shown below are 9 T cell receptor beta chains from a single sample sequenced in a study of beta chain features in type 1 diabetes. Study-level results: All four CD4+ subsets from Type 1 diabetes patients carried moderately but significantly shorter TCRB CDR3s.

The isolated RNA, all of it, was reverse transcribed, so expressed TCRB transcripts were what got sequenced. Sequencing used immunoSEQ multiplex PCR; TCRdb keeps in-frame clones, though not all of them. The sample holds under 150,000 clones, around 10% seen once. Their cognate antigens are unknown. The specimen was central memory CD4+ T cells from blood. The receptors stem from a man aged 25 to 40 with type 1 diabetes.

With regard to this clone: This same CDR3 is encoded by further DNA sequences in the sample. This chain uses TRBV27 with TRBJ1-5; 8 bases are a match to TRBD1. The V gene end was trimmed by 5 bases and the J gene end by 7 bases; junction bases not matched to a gene: 4. This CDR3 is built from 13 residues. Germline V gives CDR1 MNHEY, CDR2 SMNVEV (reference sequence). CDR3 DNA: TGTGCCAGCAGTGGGACAGGAGGCCAGCCCCAGCATTTT. Its protein is CASSGTGGQPQHF.

The chain joins TRBV10-3 to TRBJ2-1, with 8 bases lining up with TRBD1. Losses at the gene ends were 6 bases for V and 1 base for J; bases not matched to a gene: 5. The CDR3 is made up of 15 amino acids. Per germline, CDR1 ENHRY and CDR2 SYGVKD. For the CDR3, the DNA is TGTGCCATCAGCTCAGGACAGGGTTCCTACAATGAGCAGTTCTTC. This translates into CAISSGQGSYNEQFF.

In its sample, this clone was seen many times. This CDR3 is CASNRHNEQFF. The CDR3 DNA reads TGTGCCAGCAACAGGCACAATGAGCAGTTCTTC. The chain recombines TRBV7-9 with TRBJ2-1; perhaps TRBD1 as D (5 bases). The V and J ends lost 7 bases and 5 bases respectively, with 6 bases between them. The germline V gene has CDR1 SEHNR and CDR2 FQNEAQ (reference sequence). This CDR3 has 11 amino acids.

This clone appeared a few times. This chain connects TRBV2 to TRBJ2-1; TRBD2 agrees at 10 bases. This CDR3 region has 15 residues. In germline, CDR1 is SNHLY, CDR2 FYNNEI. V trimming: 6 bases; J trimming: 8 bases; junction bases outside the gene matches: 10. CDR3: CASSAERGGFYEQFF. The CDR3, as DNA: TGTGCCAGCAGCGCAGAGCGGGGGGGTTTCTATGAGCAGTTCTTC.

The chain has TRBV7-2 and TRBJ2-1, with D possibly matching TRBD1 (6 bases). Germline CDR1 SGHTA, CDR2 FQGNSA. V lost 5 bases and J 4 bases, leaving 12 bases between the germline ends. The CDR3 is 14 residues long. The CDR3 coding sequence is TGTGCCAGCAGCCTCACCGGACAGTACAATGAGCAGTTCTTC. It specifies CASSLTGQYNEQFF. The complete variable domain, with remaining parts taken from reference TRBV7-2 and TRBJ2-1, reads GAGVSQSPSNKVTEKGKDVELRCDPISGHTALYWYRQSLGQGLEFLIYFQGNSAPDKSGLPSDRFSAERTGGSVSTLTIQRTQQEDSAVYLCASSLTGQYNEQFFGPGTRLTVL.

V usage is TRBV4-2 and J usage is TRBJ2-7, with 9 bases fitting TRBD2. Germline CDR1 is LGHNA and CDR2 is YNFKEQ. The CDR3 extends over 16 amino acids. Unmatched junction bases numbered 12, after V lost 4 bases and J lost 5 bases. CDR3: CASSRSGGGAKDEQYF. The DNA for the CDR3 is TGTGCCAGCAGCCGGTCGGGCGGGGGGGCCAAGGACGAGCAGTACTTC.

The genes are TRBV2 and TRBJ1-5; 10 nucleotides agree with TRBD1. With 11 bases clipped from V and 3 bases from J, the junction kept 4 bases outside the gene matches. The length of the CDR3 is 13 residues. Germline assignment: CDR1 SNHLY and CDR2 FYNNEI. This CDR3 is CAGGQGNNQPQHF. CDR3 sequence (DNA): TGTGCCGGGGGACAGGGGAACAATCAGCCCCAGCATTTT.

This clone was picked up a small number of times. V and J are TRBV10-3 and TRBJ1-1; unclear D gene. Trimming cost V 8 bases and J 5 bases, with 12 bases left between them. Germline V gene sequence: CDR1 ENHRY, CDR2 SYGVKD. CDR3 size: 12 residues. CDR3 bases: TGTGCCATCTGGTCTGGGAGTACTGAAGCTTTCTTT. Translating gives CAIWSGSTEAFF.

The sample holds a few counts of this clone. The rearrangement links TRBV19 to TRBJ2-5; 8 bases match TRBD1. Germline assignment: CDR1 LNHDA and CDR2 SQIVND (reference sequence). With 5 bases clipped from V and 5 bases from J, the junction kept 4 bases outside the gene matches. There are 13 residues in the CDR3. As DNA, the CDR3 is TGTGCCAGTAGTCCCCGACAGGGGGAGACCCAGTACTTC. Its translation: CASSPRQGETQYF.